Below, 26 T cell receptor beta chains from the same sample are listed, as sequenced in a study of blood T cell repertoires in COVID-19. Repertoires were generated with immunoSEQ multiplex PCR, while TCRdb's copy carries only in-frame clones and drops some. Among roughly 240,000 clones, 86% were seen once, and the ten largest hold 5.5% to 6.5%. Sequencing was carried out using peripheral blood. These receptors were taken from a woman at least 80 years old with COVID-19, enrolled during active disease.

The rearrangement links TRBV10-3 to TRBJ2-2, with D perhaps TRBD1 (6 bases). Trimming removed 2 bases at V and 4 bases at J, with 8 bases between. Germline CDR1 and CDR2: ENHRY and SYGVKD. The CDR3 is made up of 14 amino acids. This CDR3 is CAISERTVTGELFF. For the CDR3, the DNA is TGTGCCATCAGTGAGCGGACAGTCACCGGGGAGCTGTTTTTT.

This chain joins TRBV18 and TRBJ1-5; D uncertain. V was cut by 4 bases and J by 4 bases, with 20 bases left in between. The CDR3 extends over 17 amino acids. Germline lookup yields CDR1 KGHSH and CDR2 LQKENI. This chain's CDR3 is CASSRSTAAQTNQPQHF. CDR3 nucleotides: TGTGCCAGCTCACGATCGACGGCGGCTCAAACAAATCAGCCCCAGCATTTT.

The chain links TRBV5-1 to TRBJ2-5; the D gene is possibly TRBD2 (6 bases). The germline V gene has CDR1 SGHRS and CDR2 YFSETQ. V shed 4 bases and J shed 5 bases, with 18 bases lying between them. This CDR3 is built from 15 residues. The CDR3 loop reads CASSHRRSGSETQYF. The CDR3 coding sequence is TGCGCCAGCAGCCACCGGCGGAGCGGGTCGGAGACCCAGTACTTC.

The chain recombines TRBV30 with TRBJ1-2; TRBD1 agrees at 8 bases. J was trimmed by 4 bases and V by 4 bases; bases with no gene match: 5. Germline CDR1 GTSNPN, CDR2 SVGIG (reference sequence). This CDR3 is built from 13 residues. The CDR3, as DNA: TGTGCCTGGACCCCCGACAGGGGCTATGGCTACACCTTC. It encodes CAWTPDRGYGYTF.

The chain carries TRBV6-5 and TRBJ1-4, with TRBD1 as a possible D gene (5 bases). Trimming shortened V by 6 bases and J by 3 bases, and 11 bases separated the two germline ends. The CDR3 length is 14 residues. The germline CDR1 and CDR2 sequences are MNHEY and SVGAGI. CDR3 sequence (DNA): TGTGCCAGCAGAACGGCCAGGGCTAATGAAAAACTGTTTTTT. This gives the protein CASRTARANEKLFF.

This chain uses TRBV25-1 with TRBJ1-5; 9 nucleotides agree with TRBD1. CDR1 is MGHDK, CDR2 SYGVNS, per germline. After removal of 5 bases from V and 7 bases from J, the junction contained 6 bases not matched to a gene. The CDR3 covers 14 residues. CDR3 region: CASSPTGGSQPQHF. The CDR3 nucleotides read TGTGCCAGCAGTCCAACAGGGGGCAGCCAGCCCCAGCATTTT.

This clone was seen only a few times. The CDR3 DNA reads TGTGCCAGCAGTTTATCGGGGGGTGTCTACGAGCAGTACTTC. Its protein is CASSLSGGVYEQYF. The rearrangement uses TRBV27 and TRBJ2-7; a possible D gene is TRBD2 (6 bases). V lost 0 bases and J lost 3, with 9 bases in between. The V gene's germline CDR1 is MNHEY and CDR2 SMNVEV (reference sequence). The CDR3 is 14 residues long.

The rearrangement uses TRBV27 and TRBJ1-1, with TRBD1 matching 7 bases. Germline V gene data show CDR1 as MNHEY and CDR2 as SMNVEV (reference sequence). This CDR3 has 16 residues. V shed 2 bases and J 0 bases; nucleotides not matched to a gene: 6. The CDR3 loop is CASSLTSTGLNTEAFF. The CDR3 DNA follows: TGTGCCAGCAGTTTAACCTCGACAGGGCTGAACACTGAAGCTTTCTTT.

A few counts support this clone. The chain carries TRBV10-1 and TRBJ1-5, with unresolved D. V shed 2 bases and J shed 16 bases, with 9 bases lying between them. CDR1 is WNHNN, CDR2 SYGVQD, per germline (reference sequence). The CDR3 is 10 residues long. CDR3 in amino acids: CASSEEGVHF. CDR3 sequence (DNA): TGCGCCAGCAGTGAGGAAGGAGTTCATTTT.

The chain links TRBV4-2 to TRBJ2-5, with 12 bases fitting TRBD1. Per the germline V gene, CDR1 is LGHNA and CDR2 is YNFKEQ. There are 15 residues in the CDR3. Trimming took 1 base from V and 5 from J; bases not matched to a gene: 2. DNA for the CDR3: TGTGCCAGCAGCCAAGGGGACAGGGGGCAGGAGACCCAGTACTTC. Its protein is CASSQGDRGQETQYF.

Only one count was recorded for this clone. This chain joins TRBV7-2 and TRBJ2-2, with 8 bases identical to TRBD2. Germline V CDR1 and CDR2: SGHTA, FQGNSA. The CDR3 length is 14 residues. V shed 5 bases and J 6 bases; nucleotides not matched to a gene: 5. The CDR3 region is CASSRGGTAGELFF. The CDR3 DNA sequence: TGTGCCAGCAGCCGGGGGGGGACCGCCGGGGAGCTGTTTTTT. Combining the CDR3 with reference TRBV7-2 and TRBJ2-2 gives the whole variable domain GAGVSQSPSNKVTEKGKDVELRCDPISGHTALYWYRQSLGQGLEFLIYFQGNSAPDKSGLPSDRFSAERTGGSVSTLTIQRTQQEDSAVYLCASSRGGTAGELFFGEGSRLTVL.

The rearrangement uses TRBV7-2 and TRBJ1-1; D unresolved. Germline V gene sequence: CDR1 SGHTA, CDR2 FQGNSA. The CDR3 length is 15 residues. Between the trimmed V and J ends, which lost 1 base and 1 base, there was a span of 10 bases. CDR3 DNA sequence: TGTGCCAGCAGCTTAGTTGCGGGGTCGAACACTGAAGCTTTCTTT. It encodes CASSLVAGSNTEAFF.

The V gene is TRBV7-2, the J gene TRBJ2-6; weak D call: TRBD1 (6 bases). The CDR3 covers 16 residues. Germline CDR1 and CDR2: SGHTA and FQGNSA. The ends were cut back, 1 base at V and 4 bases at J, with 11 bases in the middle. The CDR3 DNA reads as TGTGCCAGCAGCTTAGGAACAGGGTCCGGGGCCAACGTCCTGACTTTC. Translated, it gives CASSLGTGSGANVLTF.

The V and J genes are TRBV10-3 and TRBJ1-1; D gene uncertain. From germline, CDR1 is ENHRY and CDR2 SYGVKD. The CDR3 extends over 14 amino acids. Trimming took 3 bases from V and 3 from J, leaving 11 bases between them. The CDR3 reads CAISDPPGDTEAFF. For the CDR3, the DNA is TGTGCCATCAGTGACCCCCCCGGGGACACTGAAGCTTTCTTT.

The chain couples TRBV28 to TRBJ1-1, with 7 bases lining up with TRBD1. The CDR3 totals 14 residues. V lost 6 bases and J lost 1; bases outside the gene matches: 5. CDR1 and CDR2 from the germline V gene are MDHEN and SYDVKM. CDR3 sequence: CASRSGTENTEAFF. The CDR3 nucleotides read TGTGCCAGCAGATCCGGGACAGAGAACACTGAAGCTTTCTTT.

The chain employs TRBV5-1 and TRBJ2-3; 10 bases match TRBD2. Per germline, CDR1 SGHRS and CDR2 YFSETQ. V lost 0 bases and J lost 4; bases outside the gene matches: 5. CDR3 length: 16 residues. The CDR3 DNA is TGCGCCAGCAGCTTGGCTCTAGCGGGGGCATCAGATACGCAGTATTTT. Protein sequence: CASSLALAGASDTQYF.

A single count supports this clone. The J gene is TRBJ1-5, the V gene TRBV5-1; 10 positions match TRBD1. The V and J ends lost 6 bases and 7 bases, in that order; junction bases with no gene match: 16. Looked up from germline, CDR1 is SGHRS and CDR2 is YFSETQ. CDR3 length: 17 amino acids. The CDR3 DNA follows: TGCGCCAGCACCCCCGGGGACAGGGGATTCCCAGGGCAGCCCCAGCATTTT. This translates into CASTPGDRGFPGQPQHF.

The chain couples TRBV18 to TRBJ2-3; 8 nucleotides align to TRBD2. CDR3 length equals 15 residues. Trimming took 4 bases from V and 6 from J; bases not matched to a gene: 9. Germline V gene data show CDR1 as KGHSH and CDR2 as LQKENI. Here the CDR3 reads CASSRLTGGEDTQYF. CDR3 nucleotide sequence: TGTGCCAGCTCACGCTTGACGGGGGGGGAGGATACGCAGTATTTT.

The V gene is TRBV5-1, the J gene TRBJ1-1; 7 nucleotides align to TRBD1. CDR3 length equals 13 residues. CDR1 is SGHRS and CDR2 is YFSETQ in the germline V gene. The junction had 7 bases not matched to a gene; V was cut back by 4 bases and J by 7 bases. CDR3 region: CASSAGQIREAFF. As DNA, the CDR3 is TGCGCCAGCAGCGCGGGACAGATACGTGAAGCTTTCTTT.

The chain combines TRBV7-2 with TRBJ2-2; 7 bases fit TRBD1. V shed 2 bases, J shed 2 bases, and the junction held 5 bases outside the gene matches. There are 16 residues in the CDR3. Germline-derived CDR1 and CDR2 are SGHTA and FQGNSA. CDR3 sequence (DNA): TGTGCCAGCAGCTTACCCTGGACAGGCAACACCGGGGAGCTGTTTTTT. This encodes CASSLPWTGNTGELFF. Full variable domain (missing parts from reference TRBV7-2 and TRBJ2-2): GAGVSQSPSNKVTEKGKDVELRCDPISGHTALYWYRQSLGQGLEFLIYFQGNSAPDKSGLPSDRFSAERTGGSVSTLTIQRTQQEDSAVYLCASSLPWTGNTGELFFGEGSRLTVL.

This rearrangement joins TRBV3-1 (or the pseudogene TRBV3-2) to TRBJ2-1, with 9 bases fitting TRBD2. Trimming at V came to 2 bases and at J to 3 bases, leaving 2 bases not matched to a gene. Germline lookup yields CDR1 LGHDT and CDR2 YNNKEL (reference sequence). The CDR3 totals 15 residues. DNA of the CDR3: TGTGCCAGCAGCCAACGCGGGGGGGTCTACAATGAGCAGTTCTTC. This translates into CASSQRGGVYNEQFF.

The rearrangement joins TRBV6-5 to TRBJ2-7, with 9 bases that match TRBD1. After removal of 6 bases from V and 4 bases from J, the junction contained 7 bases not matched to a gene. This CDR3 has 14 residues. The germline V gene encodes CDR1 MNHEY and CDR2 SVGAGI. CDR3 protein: CASRGRGQGYEQYV. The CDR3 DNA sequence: TGTGCCAGCAGGGGCAGGGGACAGGGATACGAGCAGTACGTC.

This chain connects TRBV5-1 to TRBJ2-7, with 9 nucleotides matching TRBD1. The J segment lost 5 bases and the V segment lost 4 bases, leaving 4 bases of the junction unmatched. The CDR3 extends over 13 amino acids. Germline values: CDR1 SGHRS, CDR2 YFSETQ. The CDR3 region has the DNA TGCGCCAGCAGCAGCGGGACAGGGAACGAGCAGTACTTC. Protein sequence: CASSSGTGNEQYF.

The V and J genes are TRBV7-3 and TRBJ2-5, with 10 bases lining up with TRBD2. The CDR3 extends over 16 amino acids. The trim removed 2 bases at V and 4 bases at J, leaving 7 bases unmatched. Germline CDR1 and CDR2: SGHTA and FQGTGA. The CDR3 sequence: CASSLGGLAGAETQYF. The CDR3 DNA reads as TGTGCCAGCAGCTTAGGAGGCCTAGCGGGGGCAGAGACCCAGTACTTC.

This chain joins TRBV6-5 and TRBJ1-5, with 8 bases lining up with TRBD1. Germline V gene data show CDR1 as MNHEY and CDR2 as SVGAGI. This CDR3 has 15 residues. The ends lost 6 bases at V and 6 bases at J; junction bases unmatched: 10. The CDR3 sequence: CASSWSVDRAQPQHF. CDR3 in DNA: TGTGCCAGCAGCTGGTCCGTGGACAGGGCTCAGCCCCAGCATTTT.

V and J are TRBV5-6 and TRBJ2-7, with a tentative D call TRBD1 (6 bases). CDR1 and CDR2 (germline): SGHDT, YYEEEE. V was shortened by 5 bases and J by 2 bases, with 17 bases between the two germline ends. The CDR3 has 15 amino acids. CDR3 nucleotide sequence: TGTGCCAGCAGTGCCGACAGGAAGTTCCCCTACGAGCAGTACTTC. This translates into CASSADRKFPYEQYF.